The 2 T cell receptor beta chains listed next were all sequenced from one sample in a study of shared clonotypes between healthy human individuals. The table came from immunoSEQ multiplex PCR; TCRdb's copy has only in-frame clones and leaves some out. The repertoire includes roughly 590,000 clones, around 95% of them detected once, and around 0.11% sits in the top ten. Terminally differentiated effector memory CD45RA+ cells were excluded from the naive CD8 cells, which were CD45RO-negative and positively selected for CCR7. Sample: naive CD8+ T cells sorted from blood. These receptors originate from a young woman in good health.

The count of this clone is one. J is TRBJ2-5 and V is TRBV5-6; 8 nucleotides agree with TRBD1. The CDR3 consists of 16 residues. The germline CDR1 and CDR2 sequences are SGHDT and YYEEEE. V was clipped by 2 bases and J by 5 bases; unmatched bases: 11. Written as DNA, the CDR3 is TGTGCCAGCAGCTTAGGACAGGGCGGCTCTAGGGAGACCCAGTACTTC. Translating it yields CASSLGQGGSRETQYF. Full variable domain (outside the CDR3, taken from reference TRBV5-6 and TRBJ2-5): DAGVTQSPTHLIKTRGQQVTLRCSPKSGHDTVSWYQQALGQGPQFIFQYYEEEERQRGNFPDRFSGHQFPNYSSELNVNALLLGDSALYLCASSLGQGGSRETQYFGPGTRLLVL.

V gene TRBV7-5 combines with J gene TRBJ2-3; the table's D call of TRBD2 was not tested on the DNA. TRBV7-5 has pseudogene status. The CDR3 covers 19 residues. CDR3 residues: CVRSLASVAGGVLTDTQYF. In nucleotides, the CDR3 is TGTGTCAGAAGCTTAGCGTCGGTAGCGGGAGGGGTTTTGACAGATACGCAGTATTTT.